A selection of T cell receptor beta chains follows, all from one sample in a study of T-cell reconstitution after alpha-beta-depleted transplantation in children. Each CDR3 protein gets one entry after TCRdb re-called the PCR reads with MiXCR. The sample includes roughly 82,000 distinct CDR3 sequences, less than 15% of them seen just once. The material sequenced was PBMCs, mostly from graft donor cells, taken 180 days after TCRalphabeta/CD19-depleted stem cell transplant. The receptors stem from a male patient aged 2 to 9 who had a stem cell transplant for acute lymphoblastic leukemia, so the T cells may come from the graft donor. Each CDR3 is given without its conserved first and last residue. The D gene is left open where the match is weak. A clone size is listed for some rows: how often the clone was seen (once, few, many), or a class if it is expanded.

>.|TRBV7-2|many
ASSFNGGNQPQH
>.|TRBV20-1|few
SATRGVNTEAF
>TRBD2|TRBV9|.
ASTAGEIRADTQY
>.|TRBV12-3/TRBV12-4|many
ASSFGGAYEQY
>.|TRBV4-2|.
TSSQDQRGPYEQY
>TRBD2|TRBV27|.
ASSPRTSGANEQY
>TRBD1|TRBV4-2|.
ASSQTGQAHGYT
>.|TRBV5-6|.
ASSLPGVREQY
>TRBD1|TRBV9|few
ASSGRTGDSSYNEQF
>TRBD2|TRBV10-3|many
AISEGTSGIYEQF
>.|TRBV11-2|few
ASSLGGVPYNEQF
>.|TRBV10-3|few
AIKTTPSNTGELF
>TRBD2|TRBV4-3|many
ASSQGTSGYEQY
>TRBD1|TRBV2|few
AIGTVSYEQY
>.|TRBV7-8|.
ASSLYGDRVETQY
>.|TRBV7-2|.
ASSPSRTEAF
>.|TRBV27|.
ASSRAGLILLH
>.|TRBV4-3|few
ASSQDLAPAYTDTQY
>.|TRBV11-2|few
ASRTSSTQY
>.|TRBV6-1|.
ARGSGDNSYEQY
>TRBD2|TRBV7-2|few
ASSLALLAGGTGELF
>.|TRBV5-1|.
ASSLLADTGELF
>.|TRBV7-3|.
ASSHGTGELF